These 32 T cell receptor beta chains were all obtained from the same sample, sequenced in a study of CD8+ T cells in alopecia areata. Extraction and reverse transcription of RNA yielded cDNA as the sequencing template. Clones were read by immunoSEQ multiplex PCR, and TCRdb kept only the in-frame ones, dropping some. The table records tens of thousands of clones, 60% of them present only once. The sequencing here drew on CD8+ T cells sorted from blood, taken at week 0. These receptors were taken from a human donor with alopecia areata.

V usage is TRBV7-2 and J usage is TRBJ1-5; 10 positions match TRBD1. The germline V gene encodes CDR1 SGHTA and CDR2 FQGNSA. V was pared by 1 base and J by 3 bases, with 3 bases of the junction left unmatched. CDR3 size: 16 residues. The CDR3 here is CASSLGQGAFNQPQHF. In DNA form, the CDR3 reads TGTGCCAGCAGCTTAGGACAGGGGGCTTTCAATCAGCCCCAGCATTTT.

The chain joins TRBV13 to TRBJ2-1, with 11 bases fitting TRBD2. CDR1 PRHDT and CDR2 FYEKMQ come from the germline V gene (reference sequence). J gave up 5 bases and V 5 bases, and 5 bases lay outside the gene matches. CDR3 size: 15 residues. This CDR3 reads CASSVSGGDDNEQFF. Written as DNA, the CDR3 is TGTGCCAGCAGCGTTAGCGGGGGGGATGACAATGAGCAGTTCTTC.

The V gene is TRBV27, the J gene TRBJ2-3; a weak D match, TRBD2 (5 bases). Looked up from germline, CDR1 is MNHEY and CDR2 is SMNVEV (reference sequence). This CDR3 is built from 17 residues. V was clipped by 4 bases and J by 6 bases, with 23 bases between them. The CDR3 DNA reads TGTGCCAGCAGTTCAATATCCCCTGGAGGTAGTAGCGATACGCAGTATTTT. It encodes CASSSISPGGSSDTQYF.

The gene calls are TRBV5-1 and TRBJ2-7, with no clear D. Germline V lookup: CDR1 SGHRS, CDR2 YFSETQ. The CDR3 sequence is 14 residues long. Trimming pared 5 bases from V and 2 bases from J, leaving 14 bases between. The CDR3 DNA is TGCGCCAGCAGACCCCTAGGGCCCACCTACGAGCAGTACTTC. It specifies CASRPLGPTYEQYF.

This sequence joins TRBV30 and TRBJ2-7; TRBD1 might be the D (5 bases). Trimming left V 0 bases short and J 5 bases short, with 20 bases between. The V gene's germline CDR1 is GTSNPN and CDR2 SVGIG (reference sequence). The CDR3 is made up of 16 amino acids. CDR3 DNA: TGTGCCTGGAGTGTAAGTCTGGGGCGGACGAGCGACGAGCAGTACTTC. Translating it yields CAWSVSLGRTSDEQYF.

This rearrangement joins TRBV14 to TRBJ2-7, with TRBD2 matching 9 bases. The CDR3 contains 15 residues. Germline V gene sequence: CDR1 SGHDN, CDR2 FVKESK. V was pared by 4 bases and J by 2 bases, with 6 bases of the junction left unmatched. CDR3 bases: TGTGCCAGCAGCCCACCTAGCGGGACTCCCTACGAGCAGTACTTC. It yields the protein CASSPPSGTPYEQYF.

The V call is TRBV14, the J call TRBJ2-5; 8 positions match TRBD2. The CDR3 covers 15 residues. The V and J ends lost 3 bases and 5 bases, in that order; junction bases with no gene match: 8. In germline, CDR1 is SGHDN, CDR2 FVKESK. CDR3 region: CASSHTSGTRETQYF. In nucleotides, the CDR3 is TGTGCCAGCAGCCACACTAGCGGAACCCGGGAGACCCAGTACTTC.

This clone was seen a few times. CDR3 in DNA: TGTGCCAGCGACTACCCCGGTAGGGGGGAAAGCACAGATACGCAGTATTTT. Protein product: CASDYPGRGESTDTQYF. The chain links TRBV5-6 to TRBJ2-3, with D perhaps assigned TRBD1 or TRBD2 (6 bases each). Trimming removed 7 bases at V and 0 bases at J, with 21 bases between. Germline CDR1 and CDR2: SGHDT and YYEEEE. The CDR3 runs to 17 residues.

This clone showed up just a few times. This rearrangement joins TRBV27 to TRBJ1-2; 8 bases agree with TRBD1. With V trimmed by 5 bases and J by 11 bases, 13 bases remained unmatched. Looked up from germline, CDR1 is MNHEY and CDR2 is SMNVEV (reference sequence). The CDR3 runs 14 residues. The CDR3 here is CASSATGAMGPYTF. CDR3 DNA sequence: TGTGCCAGCAGTGCGACAGGGGCAATGGGTCCTTACACCTTC.

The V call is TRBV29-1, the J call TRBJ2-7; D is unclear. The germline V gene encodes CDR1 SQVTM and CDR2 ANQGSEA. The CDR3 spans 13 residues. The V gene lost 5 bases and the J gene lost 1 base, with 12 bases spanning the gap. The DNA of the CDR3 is TGCAGCGTTTATTTTGACCGGTCCTACGAGCAGTACTTC. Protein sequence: CSVYFDRSYEQYF.

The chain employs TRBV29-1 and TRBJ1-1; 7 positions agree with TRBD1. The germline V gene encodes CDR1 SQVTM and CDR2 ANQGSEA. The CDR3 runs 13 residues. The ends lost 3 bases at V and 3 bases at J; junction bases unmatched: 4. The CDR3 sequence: CSVDRQGDTEAFF. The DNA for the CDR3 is TGCAGCGTTGATCGGCAGGGGGACACTGAAGCTTTCTTT.

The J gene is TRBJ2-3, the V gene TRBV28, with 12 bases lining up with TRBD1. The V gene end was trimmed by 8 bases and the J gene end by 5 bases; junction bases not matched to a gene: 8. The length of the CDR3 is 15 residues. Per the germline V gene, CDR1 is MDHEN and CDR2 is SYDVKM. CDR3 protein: CASSRDRGRGDTQYF. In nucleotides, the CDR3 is TGTGCCAGCTCCCGGGACAGGGGGCGAGGAGATACGCAGTATTTT.

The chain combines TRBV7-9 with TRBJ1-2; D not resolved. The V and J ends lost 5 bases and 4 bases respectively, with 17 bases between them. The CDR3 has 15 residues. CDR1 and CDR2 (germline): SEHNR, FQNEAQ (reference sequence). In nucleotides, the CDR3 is TGTGCCAGCAGCGAGACTTCTGGAGTCAGCTATGGCTACACCTTC. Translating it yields CASSETSGVSYGYTF.

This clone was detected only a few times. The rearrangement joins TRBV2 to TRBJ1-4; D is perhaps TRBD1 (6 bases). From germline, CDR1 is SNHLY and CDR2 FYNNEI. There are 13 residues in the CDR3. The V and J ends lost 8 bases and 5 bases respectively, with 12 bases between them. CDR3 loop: CASYRVMNEKLFF. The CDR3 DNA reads TGTGCCAGCTACAGGGTAATGAATGAAAAACTGTTTTTT. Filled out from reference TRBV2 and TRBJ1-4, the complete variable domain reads EPEVTQTPSHQVTQMGQEVILRCVPISNHLYFYWYRQILGQKVEFLVSFYNNEISEKSEIFDDQFSVERPDGSNFTLKIRSTKLEDSAMYFCASYRVMNEKLFFGSGTQLSVL.

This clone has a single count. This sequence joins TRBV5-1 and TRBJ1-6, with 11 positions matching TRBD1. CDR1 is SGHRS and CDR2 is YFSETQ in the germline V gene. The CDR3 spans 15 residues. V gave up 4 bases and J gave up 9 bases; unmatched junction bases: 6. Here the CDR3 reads CASSPGTGGSSPLHF. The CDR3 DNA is TGCGCCAGCAGCCCCGGGACAGGGGGGTCTTCACCCCTCCACTTT.

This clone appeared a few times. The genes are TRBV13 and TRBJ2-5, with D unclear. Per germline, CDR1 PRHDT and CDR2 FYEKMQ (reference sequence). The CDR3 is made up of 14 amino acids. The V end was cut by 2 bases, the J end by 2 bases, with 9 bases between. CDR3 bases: TGTGCCAGCAGCTTAAGAACAACTCAAGAGACCCAGTACTTC. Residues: CASSLRTTQETQYF.

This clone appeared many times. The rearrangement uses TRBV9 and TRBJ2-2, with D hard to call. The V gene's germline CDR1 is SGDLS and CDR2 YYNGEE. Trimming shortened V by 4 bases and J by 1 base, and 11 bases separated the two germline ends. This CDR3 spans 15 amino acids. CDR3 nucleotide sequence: TGTGCCAGCAGCTCCCGGACGGAGAACACCGGGGAGCTGTTTTTT. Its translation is CASSSRTENTGELFF.

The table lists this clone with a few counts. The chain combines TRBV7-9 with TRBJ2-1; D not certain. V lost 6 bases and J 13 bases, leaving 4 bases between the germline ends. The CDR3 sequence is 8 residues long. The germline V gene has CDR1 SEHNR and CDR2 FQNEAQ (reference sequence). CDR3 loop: CASSLQFF. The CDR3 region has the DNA TGTGCCAGCAGTCTACAGTTCTTC.

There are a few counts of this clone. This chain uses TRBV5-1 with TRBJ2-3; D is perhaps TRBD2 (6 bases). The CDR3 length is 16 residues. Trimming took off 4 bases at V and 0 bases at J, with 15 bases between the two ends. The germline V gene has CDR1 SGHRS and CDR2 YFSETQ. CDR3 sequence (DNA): TGCGCCAGCAGCGCGGGGATGTTGACTAGCACAGATACGCAGTATTTT. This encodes CASSAGMLTSTDTQYF. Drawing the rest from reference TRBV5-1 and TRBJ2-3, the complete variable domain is KAGVTQTPRYLIKTRGQQVTLSCSPISGHRSVSWYQQTPGQGLQFLFEYFSETQRNKGNFPGRFSGRQFSNSRSEMNVSTLELGDSALYLCASSAGMLTSTDTQYFGPGTRLTVL.

CDR3: CASTAMTGNTGELFF. CDR3 coding DNA: TGTGCCAGCACCGCTATGACAGGGAACACCGGGGAGCTGTTTTTT. The V call is TRBV11-2, the J call TRBJ2-2; a weak D match, TRBD1 (6 bases). The CDR3 has 15 residues. Germline loops: CDR1 SGHAT, CDR2 FQNNGV. V was shortened by 7 bases and J by 1 base, with 13 bases between the two germline ends.

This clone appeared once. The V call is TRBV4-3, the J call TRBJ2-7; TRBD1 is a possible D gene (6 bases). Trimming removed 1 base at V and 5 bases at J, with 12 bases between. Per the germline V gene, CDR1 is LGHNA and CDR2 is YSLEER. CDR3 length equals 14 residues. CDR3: CASSQGPPGDEQYF. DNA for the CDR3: TGCGCCAGCAGCCAAGGCCCCCCAGGGGACGAGCAGTACTTC.

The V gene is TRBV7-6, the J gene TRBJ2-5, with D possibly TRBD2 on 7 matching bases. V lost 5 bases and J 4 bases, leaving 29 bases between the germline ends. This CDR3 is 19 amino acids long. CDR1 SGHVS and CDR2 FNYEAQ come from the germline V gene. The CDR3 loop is CASSRAPWGASREGETQYF. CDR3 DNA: TGTGCCAGCAGCCGAGCCCCGTGGGGGGCCTCGAGGGAGGGAGAGACCCAGTACTTC.

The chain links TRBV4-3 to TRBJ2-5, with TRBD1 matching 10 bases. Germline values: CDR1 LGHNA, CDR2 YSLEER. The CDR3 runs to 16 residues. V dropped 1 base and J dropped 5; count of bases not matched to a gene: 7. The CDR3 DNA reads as TGCGCCAGCAGCCAAGGCCGGGACAGGGGTGGGGAGACCCAGTACTTC. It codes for CASSQGRDRGGETQYF.

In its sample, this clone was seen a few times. In DNA, the CDR3 is TGCAGCGTTGTCGGGGACTATCACTACGAGCAGTACTTC. This translates into CSVVGDYHYEQYF. The chain joins TRBV29-1 to TRBJ2-7; 7 nucleotides agree with TRBD2. V was clipped by 4 bases and J by 3 bases; unmatched bases: 6. Germline V gives CDR1 SQVTM, CDR2 ANQGSEA. This CDR3 is built from 13 residues.

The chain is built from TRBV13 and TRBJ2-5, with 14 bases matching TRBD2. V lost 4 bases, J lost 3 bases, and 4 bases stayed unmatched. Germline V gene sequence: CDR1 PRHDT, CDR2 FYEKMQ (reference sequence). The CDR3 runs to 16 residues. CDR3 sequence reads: CASSSRLAGGKETQYF. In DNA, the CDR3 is TGTGCCAGCAGCTCCCGACTAGCGGGAGGGAAAGAGACCCAGTACTTC.

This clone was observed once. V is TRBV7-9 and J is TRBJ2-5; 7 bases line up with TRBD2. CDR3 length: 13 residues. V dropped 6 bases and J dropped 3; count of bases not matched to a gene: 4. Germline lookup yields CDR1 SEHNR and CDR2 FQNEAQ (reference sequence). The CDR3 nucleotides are TGTGCCAGCAGGCGAGCGGGAAAAGAGACCCAGTACTTC. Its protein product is CASRRAGKETQYF.

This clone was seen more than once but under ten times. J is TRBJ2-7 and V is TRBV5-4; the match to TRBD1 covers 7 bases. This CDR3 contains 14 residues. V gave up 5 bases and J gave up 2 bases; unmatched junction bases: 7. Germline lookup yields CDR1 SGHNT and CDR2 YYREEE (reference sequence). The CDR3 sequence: CASSLRGPAYEQYF. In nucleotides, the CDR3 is TGTGCCAGCAGTTTGAGGGGGCCGGCCTACGAGCAGTACTTC. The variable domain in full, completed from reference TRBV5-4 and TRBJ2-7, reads ETGVTQSPTHLIKTRGQQVTLRCSSQSGHNTVSWYQQALGQGPQFIFQYYREEENGRGNFPPRFSGLQFPNYSSELNVNALELDDSALYLCASSLRGPAYEQYFGPGTRLTVT.

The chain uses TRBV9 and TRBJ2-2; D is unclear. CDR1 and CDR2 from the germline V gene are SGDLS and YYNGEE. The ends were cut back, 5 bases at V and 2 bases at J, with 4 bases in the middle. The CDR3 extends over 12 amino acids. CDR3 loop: CASSDNTGELFF. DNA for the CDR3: TGTGCCAGCAGTGACAACACCGGGGAGCTGTTTTTT.

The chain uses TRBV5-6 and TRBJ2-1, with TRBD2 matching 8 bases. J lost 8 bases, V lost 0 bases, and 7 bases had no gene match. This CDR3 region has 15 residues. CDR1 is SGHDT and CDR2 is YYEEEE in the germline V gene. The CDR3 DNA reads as TGTGCCAGCAGCTTGGCGACGGGGGGGCTTTATGAGCAGTTCTTC. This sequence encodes CASSLATGGLYEQFF.

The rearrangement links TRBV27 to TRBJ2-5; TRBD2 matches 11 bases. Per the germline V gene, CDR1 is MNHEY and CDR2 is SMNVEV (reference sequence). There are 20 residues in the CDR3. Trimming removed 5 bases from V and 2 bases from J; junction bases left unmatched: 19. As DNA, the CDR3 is TGTGCCAGCAGTCCCACACCCTCCTTAACTAGCGGGAGTTCTCAAGAGACCCAGTACTTC. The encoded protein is CASSPTPSLTSGSSQETQYF.

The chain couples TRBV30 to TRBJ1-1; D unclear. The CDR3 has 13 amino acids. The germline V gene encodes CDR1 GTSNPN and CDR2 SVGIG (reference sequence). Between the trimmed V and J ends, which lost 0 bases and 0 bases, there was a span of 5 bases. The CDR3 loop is CAWSVHVNTEAFF. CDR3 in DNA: TGTGCCTGGAGTGTACACGTGAACACTGAAGCTTTCTTT.

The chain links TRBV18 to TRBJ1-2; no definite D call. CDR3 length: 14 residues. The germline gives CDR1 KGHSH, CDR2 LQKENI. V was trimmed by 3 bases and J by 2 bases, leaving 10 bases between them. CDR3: CASSPPLENYGYTF. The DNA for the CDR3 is TGTGCCAGCTCACCGCCTTTGGAGAACTATGGCTACACCTTC.